Below are 4 T cell receptor beta chains sequenced from a single sample in a study of beta chain features in type 1 diabetes. As every portion of the isolated RNA was reverse transcribed, the sequencing read expressed TCRB transcripts. TCRdb's copy holds only in-frame clones and misses some; the assay was immunoSEQ multiplex PCR. Among about 400,000 clones listed, around 12% were seen once. Whole-study results and caveats: There was a moderate but significant shortening of TCRB CDR3s in all four CD4+ subsets of Type 1 diabetes patients.

No cognate antigen is known for these TCRs. The sample taken for sequencing was naive CD4+ T cells from blood. These receptors all stem from a woman under 30 with type 1 diabetes.

This clone was seen a few times. This chain links TRBV30 with TRBJ2-7, with TRBD1 matching over 7 bases. The CDR3 runs 11 residues. J lost 6 bases, V lost 5 bases, and 4 bases had no gene match. The germline CDR1 and CDR2 sequences are GTSNPN and SVGIG (reference sequence). CDR3 nucleotide sequence: TGTGCCTGGTCCTCAGGGGGCGAGCAGTACTTC. Encoded protein: CAWSSGGEQYF. The full variable domain, its missing parts supplied by reference TRBV30 and TRBJ2-7, is SQTIHQWPATLVQPVGSPLSLECTVEGTSNPNLYWYRQAAGRGLQLLFYSVGIGQISSEVPQNLSASRPQDRQFILSSKKLLLSDSGFYLCAWSSGGEQYFGPGTRLTVT.

This clone was seen only a few times. The J gene is TRBJ1-2, the V gene TRBV7-2; the D is unclear. V lost 2 bases to trimming and J lost 13 bases, with 14 bases between them. Germline-derived CDR1 and CDR2 are SGHTA and FQGNSA. This CDR3 has 12 amino acids. Written as DNA, the CDR3 is TGTGCCAGCAGCTTAAGTAACCGCGTTTGCACCTTC. Its translation is CASSLSNRVCTF. Drawing the rest from reference TRBV7-2 and TRBJ1-2, the complete variable domain is GAGVSQSPSNKVTEKGKDVELRCDPISGHTALYWYRQSLGQGLEFLIYFQGNSAPDKSGLPSDRFSAERTGGSVSTLTIQRTQQEDSAVYLCASSLSNRVCTFGSGTRLTVV.

The table lists this clone with a few counts. J is TRBJ1-4 and V is TRBV9; D may be TRBD1 (5 bases). CDR1 and CDR2 (germline): SGDLS, YYNGEE. V was shortened by 0 bases and J by 3 bases, with 9 bases between the two germline ends. This CDR3 contains 15 residues. Here the CDR3 reads CASSVGRQPNEKLFF. In nucleotides, the CDR3 is TGTGCCAGCAGCGTAGGGCGACAGCCTAATGAAAAACTGTTTTTT.

In this sample, this clone turned up a few times. One end of the junction is discordant with germline, which a read error may explain. This chain links TRBV6-6 with TRBJ2-3, with D possibly TRBD2 on 6 matching bases. Per germline, CDR1 MNHNY and CDR2 SVGAGI (reference sequence). CDR3 size: 10 residues. As DNA, the CDR3 is TGTGCCAGCAGTTCCCTGGACTATGTTTTT. It codes for CASSSLDYVF.